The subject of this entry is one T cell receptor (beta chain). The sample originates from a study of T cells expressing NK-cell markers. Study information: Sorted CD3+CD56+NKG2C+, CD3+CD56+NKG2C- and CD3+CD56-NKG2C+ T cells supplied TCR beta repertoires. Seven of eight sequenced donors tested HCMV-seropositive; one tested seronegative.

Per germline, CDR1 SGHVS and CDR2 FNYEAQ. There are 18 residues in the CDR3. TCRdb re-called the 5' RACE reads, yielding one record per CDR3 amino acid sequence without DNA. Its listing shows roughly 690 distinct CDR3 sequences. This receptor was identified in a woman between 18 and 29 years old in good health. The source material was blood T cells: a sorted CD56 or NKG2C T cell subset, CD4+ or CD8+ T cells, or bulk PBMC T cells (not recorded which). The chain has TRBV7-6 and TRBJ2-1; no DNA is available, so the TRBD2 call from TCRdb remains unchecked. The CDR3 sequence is CASSLVFGREGPNNEQFF.